Shown below are 20 T cell receptor beta chains from a single sample sequenced in a study of control samples from healthy donors and cancer patients. Some clones are missing from TCRdb's copy, which holds only in-frame ones; the method was immunoSEQ multiplex PCR. The table lists around 5,100 clones, almost 85% of them singletons. The sample taken for sequencing was formalin-fixed, paraffin-embedded tissue. These TCRs come from a female donor with lung cancer.

J is TRBJ2-5 and V is TRBV28, with TRBD1 identical over 7 bases. Germline loops: CDR1 MDHEN, CDR2 SYDVKM. The CDR3 covers 15 residues. With V trimmed by 2 bases and J by 5 bases, 8 bases remained unmatched. DNA of the CDR3: TGTGCCAGCAGTTTAATACGAGGGGGCGCGGAGACCCAGTACTTC. Residues: CASSLIRGGAETQYF.

The J gene is TRBJ1-6, the V gene TRBV11-3, with 10 bases aligning to TRBD1. The length of the CDR3 is 15 residues. Germline-derived CDR1 and CDR2 are SGHNT and YENEEA. The V segment lost 5 bases and the J segment 8 bases; nucleotides outside the gene matches: 6. The CDR3 sequence: CASSPGTGVHSPLHF. For the CDR3, the DNA is TGTGCCAGCAGCCCGGGGACAGGGGTCCATTCACCCCTCCACTTT.

This clone has just a few counts. The V call is TRBV27, the J call TRBJ1-2, with a tentative D call TRBD1 (5 bases). CDR1 and CDR2 (germline): MNHEY, SMNVEV (reference sequence). CDR3 length: 14 residues. The V gene lost 2 bases and the J gene lost 4 bases, with 11 bases spanning the gap. The CDR3 sequence is CASSLQGGSYGYTF. In nucleotides, the CDR3 is TGTGCCAGCAGTTTACAGGGAGGGTCCTATGGCTACACCTTC.

V usage is TRBV7-2 and J usage is TRBJ2-1; 9 nucleotides align to TRBD1. The CDR3 extends over 15 amino acids. Trimming removed 4 bases from V and 1 base from J; junction bases left unmatched: 2. CDR1 SGHTA and CDR2 FQGNSA come from the germline V gene. CDR3 DNA sequence: TGTGCCAGCAGCTCGACAGGGGGGTCCTACAATGAGCAGTTCTTC. Translated: CASSSTGGSYNEQFF.

The chain combines TRBV11-2 with TRBJ2-2; 8 nucleotides agree with TRBD2. This CDR3 spans 15 amino acids. V gave up 5 bases and J gave up 6 bases; unmatched junction bases: 8. The germline V gene encodes CDR1 SGHAT and CDR2 FQNNGV. The CDR3 nucleotides read TGTGCCAGCAGCGCGGGACTAGTAGGGTCCGGGGAGCTGTTTTTT. It translates to CASSAGLVGSGELFF. Based on the CDR3 plus reference TRBV11-2 and TRBJ2-2, the full variable domain is EAGVAQSPRYKIIEKRQSVAFWCNPISGHATLYWYQQILGQGPKLLIQFQNNGVVDDSQLPKDRFSAERLKGVDSTLKIQPAKLEDSAVYLCASSAGLVGSGELFFGEGSRLTVL.

Only a few counts were recorded for this clone. The chain joins TRBV7-2 to TRBJ2-5; 10 nucleotides match TRBD2. This CDR3 region has 16 residues. V was clipped by 5 bases and J by 5 bases; unmatched bases: 11. The germline CDR1 and CDR2 sequences are SGHTA and FQGNSA. This CDR3 reads CASSPGRGAGGETQYF. The CDR3 coding sequence is TGTGCCAGCAGCCCCGGGCGGGGAGCGGGAGGGGAGACCCAGTACTTC.

The rearrangement links TRBV18 to TRBJ2-1; TRBD2 matches 14 bases. This CDR3 comprises 17 residues. Per germline, CDR1 KGHSH and CDR2 LQKENI. Trimming cost V 3 bases and J 10 bases; bases outside gene matches: 11. The CDR3 region has the DNA TGTGCCAGCTCACCGAGGCCGGGACTAGCGGGAGTAGGGGAGCAGTTCTTC. It is translated as CASSPRPGLAGVGEQFF.

This clone was detected a few times. The rearrangement links TRBV5-6 to TRBJ1-1; possible D gene TRBD1, 6 bases. This CDR3 is 15 amino acids long. Trimming removed 3 bases at V and 2 bases at J, with 14 bases between. CDR1 and CDR2 (germline): SGHDT, YYEEEE. CDR3 sequence: CASSSTRQANTEAFF. CDR3 DNA: TGTGCCAGCAGCTCAACACGACAGGCCAACACTGAAGCTTTCTTT.

V usage is TRBV19 and J usage is TRBJ1-1; 8 bases line up with TRBD1. With V trimmed by 5 bases and J by 2 bases, 13 bases remained unmatched. The CDR3 contains 17 residues. CDR1 is LNHDA, CDR2 SQIVND, per germline (reference sequence). This CDR3 reads CASSSHTLTGDNTEAFF. The CDR3 region has the DNA TGTGCCAGTAGTTCTCATACCCTGACAGGGGACAACACTGAAGCTTTCTTT.

The CDR3 sequence: CASSRTGGEDGYTF. The CDR3 nucleotides are TGTGCCAGCAGCCGGACAGGGGGCGAAGATGGCTACACCTTC. V usage is TRBV9 and J usage is TRBJ1-2, with 11 bases aligning to TRBD1. The CDR3 loop spans 14 amino acids. Germline loops: CDR1 SGDLS, CDR2 YYNGEE. V lost 4 bases and J lost 6; bases outside the gene matches: 5.

The rearrangement uses TRBV27 and TRBJ2-7, with D tentatively TRBD1 (6 bases). Deletions cut 4 bases from V and 6 bases from J, with 16 bases between. CDR1 MNHEY and CDR2 SMNVEV come from the germline V gene (reference sequence). CDR3 length equals 14 residues. CDR3 in DNA: TGTGCCAGCAGTTCCAGGGGATCCCGTGGCGAGCAGTACTTC. Encoded protein: CASSSRGSRGEQYF.

J is TRBJ2-7 and V is TRBV6-5; 10 bases are a match to TRBD1. The trim removed 7 bases at V and 5 bases at J, leaving 5 bases unmatched. Looked up from germline, CDR1 is MNHEY and CDR2 is SVGAGI. The CDR3 runs to 13 residues. CDR3 protein: CASNPGTGDEQYF. CDR3 DNA sequence: TGTGCCAGCAACCCAGGGACAGGGGACGAGCAGTACTTC.

This rearrangement joins TRBV18 to TRBJ1-4, with unresolved D. V lost 3 bases to trimming and J lost 3 bases, with 11 bases between them. The germline CDR1 and CDR2 sequences are KGHSH and LQKENI. The CDR3 sequence is 15 residues long. This CDR3 reads CASSPQTDSNEKLFF. The CDR3 coding sequence is TGTGCCAGCTCACCGCAGACGGACTCTAATGAAAAACTGTTTTTT.

The chain combines TRBV2 with TRBJ2-1, with 9 bases identical to TRBD2. The V gene's germline CDR1 is SNHLY and CDR2 FYNNEI. After removal of 1 base from V and 7 bases from J, the junction contained 8 bases not matched to a gene. The CDR3 extends over 16 amino acids. The CDR3 bases are TGTGCCAGCAGTGAAGGGGGGCTAGCGGGAAGGAATGAGCAGTTCTTC. The encoded protein is CASSEGGLAGRNEQFF.

The V gene is TRBV19, the J gene TRBJ2-3; D may correspond to TRBD1 or TRBD2 (5 bases each). Deletions cut 5 bases from V and 2 bases from J, with 17 bases between. The length of the CDR3 is 16 residues. Per the germline V gene, CDR1 is LNHDA and CDR2 is SQIVND (reference sequence). CDR3 sequence (DNA): TGTGCCAGTAGTCCCACACCCGGGGCCACCACAGATACGCAGTATTTT. Protein: CASSPTPGATTDTQYF.

The chain has TRBV2 and TRBJ2-5, with 8 positions matching TRBD2. Germline CDR1 reads SNHLY; CDR2 reads FYNNEI. V lost 2 bases and J lost 7; bases outside the gene matches: 9. This CDR3 has 15 amino acids. The CDR3 loop reads CASSETRRAGGTQYF. The CDR3 region has the DNA TGTGCCAGCAGTGAAACTCGCAGGGCGGGGGGGACCCAGTACTTC.

J is TRBJ1-3 and V is TRBV7-8; TRBD1 matches at 9 bases. With 1 base clipped from V and 2 bases from J, the junction kept 9 bases outside the gene matches. The V gene's germline CDR1 is SGHVS and CDR2 FQNEAQ. CDR3 length: 18 amino acids. The CDR3 region is CASSLDTYRGQAGNTIYF. The DNA of the CDR3 is TGTGCCAGCAGCTTAGATACCTACAGGGGGCAGGCTGGAAACACCATATATTTT. Looking up the rest from reference TRBV7-8 and TRBJ1-3 gives the full variable domain: GAGVSQSPRYKVAKRGQDVALRCDPISGHVSLFWYQQALGQGPEFLTYFQNEAQLDKSGLPSDRFFAERPEGSVSTLKIQRTQQEDSAVYLCASSLDTYRGQAGNTIYFGEGSWLTVV.

This clone turned up a few times. This chain links TRBV28 with TRBJ1-5, with 7 bases identical to TRBD1. The germline CDR1 and CDR2 sequences are MDHEN and SYDVKM. There are 14 residues in the CDR3. J lost 0 bases, V lost 10 bases, and 6 bases had no gene match. The DNA for the CDR3 is TGTGCCACCAAGGGACAGCTTAGCAATCAGCCCCAGCATTTT. Its translation: CATKGQLSNQPQHF.

The V gene is TRBV6-5, the J gene TRBJ2-3; TRBD1 agrees at 9 bases. The V segment lost 10 bases and the J segment 9 bases; nucleotides outside the gene matches: 8. CDR3 size: 12 residues. From germline, CDR1 is MNHEY and CDR2 SVGAGI. CDR3 in amino acids: CATAGTGQTQYF. DNA of the CDR3: TGTGCCACGGCCGGGACAGGGCAAACGCAGTATTTT.

Regarding this clone: An end of the junction does not agree with germline; a read error may underlie this. V and J are TRBV4-3 and TRBJ2-6; perhaps TRBD2 as D (5 bases). Germline loops: CDR1 LGHNA, CDR2 YSLEER. CDR3 length equals 18 residues. The CDR3 DNA sequence: TGCGCCAGCAGCCAAGCGGAAGGATCTAGCTCTGGGGTCAACGTCCTGACTTTC. Protein sequence: CASSQAEGSSSGVNVLTF.